This TCR beta chain was sequenced during a study of T cell changes during pregnancy in multiple sclerosis. The CDR3 loop spans 15 amino acids. With 0 bases removed from V and 0 bases from J, the gap between germline ends came to 8 bases. Germline V gene data show CDR1 as SGHRS and CDR2 as YFSETQ. TCRdb's copy holds only in-frame clones and misses some; the assay was immunoSEQ multiplex PCR. In the table there are 130,000 or so clones, less than 97% of which are singletons. The starting material was peripheral blood, obtained after pregnancy. The receptor was derived from a female donor with multiple sclerosis, enrolled in a pregnancy study. The chain combines TRBV5-1 with TRBJ2-3, with D possibly TRBD2 on 6 matching bases. The CDR3 loop is CASSLGSGSTDTQYF. The CDR3 nucleotides read TGCGCCAGCAGCTTGGGTAGCGGAAGCACAGATACGCAGTATTTT.